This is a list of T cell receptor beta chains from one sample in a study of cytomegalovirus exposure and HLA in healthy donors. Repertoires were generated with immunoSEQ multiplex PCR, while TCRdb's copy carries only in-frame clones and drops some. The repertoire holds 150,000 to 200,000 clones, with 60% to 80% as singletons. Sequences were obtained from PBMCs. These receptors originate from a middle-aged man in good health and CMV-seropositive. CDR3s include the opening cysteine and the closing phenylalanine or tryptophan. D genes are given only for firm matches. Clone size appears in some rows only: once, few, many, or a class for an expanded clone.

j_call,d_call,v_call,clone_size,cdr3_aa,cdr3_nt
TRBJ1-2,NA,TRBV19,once,CASTPGGINYGYTF,TGTGCCAGTACCCCGGGGGGGATCAACTATGGCTACACCTTC
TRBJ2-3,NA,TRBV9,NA,CASSVVDIHTDTQYF,TGTGCCAGCAGCGTAGTGGACATTCACACAGATACGCAGTATTTT
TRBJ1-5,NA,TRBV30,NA,CAWSVLNQPQHF,TGTGCCTGGAGTGTACTAAATCAGCCCCAGCATTTT
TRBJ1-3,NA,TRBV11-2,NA,CASKQGSGNTIYF,TGTGCCAGCAAACAGGGCTCTGGAAACACCATATATTTT
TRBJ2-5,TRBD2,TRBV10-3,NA,CAIGGGDETQYF,TGTGCCATCGGGGGGGGTGATGAGACCCAGTACTTC
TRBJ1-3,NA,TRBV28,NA,CASSVIIGAGFSGNTIYF,TGTGCCAGCAGTGTCATTATAGGGGCGGGGTTCTCTGGAAACACCATATATTTT
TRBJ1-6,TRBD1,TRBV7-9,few,CASSLKVTGANLHF,TGTGCCAGCAGCTTAAAGGTGACAGGGGCTAACCTCCACTTT
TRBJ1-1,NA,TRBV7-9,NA,CASSSRGGAGLADTEAFF,TGTGCCAGCAGCTCAAGAGGGGGGGCAGGGCTAGCCGACACTGAAGCTTTCTTT
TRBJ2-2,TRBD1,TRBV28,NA,CASRTGGPNTGELFF,TGTGCCAGCAGGACAGGGGGCCCAAACACCGGGGAGCTGTTTTTT
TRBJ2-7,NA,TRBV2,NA,CASKAKGVYEQYF,TGTGCCAGCAAGGCCAAGGGGGTCTACGAGCAGTACTTC
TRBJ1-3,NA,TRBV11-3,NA,CASSLGDQVSGNTIYF,TGTGCCAGCAGCTTAGGCGACCAGGTCTCTGGAAACACCATATATTTT
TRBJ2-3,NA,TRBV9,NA,CASSVERNWSTDTQYF,TGTGCCAGCAGCGTTGAGAGGAATTGGTCCACAGATACGCAGTATTTT
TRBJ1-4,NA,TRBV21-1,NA,CASSKNPSTGKKGEKLFF,TGTGCCAGCAGCAAAAACCCTTCGACAGGGAAGAAGGGTGAAAAACTGTTTTTT
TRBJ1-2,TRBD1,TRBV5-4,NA,CASSPVPGQGPYGYTF,TGTGCCAGCAGCCCGGTCCCGGGACAGGGACCCTATGGCTACACCTTC
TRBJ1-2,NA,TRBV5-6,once,CASSKSPNYGYTF,TGTGCCAGCAGCAAGAGTCCGAACTATGGCTACACCTTC
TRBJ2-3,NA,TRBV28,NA,CASSPGGALSTDTQYF,TGTGCCAGCAGTCCTGGGGGGGCGCTTAGCACAGATACGCAGTATTTT
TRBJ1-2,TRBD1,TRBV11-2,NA,CASSLGTGFLYGYTF,TGTGCCAGCAGCTTAGGGACAGGGTTTCTTTATGGCTACACCTTC
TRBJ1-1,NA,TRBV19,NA,CASSIGQGSTEAFF,TGTGCCAGTAGTATAGGGCAGGGCAGCACTGAAGCTTTCTTT
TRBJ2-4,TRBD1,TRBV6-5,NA,CASSWDSSIAKNIQYF,TGTGCCAGCAGTTGGGACAGTTCCATAGCCAAAAACATTCAGTACTTC
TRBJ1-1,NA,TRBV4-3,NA,CASSQDYTGEAFF,TGCGCCAGCAGCCAAGATTATACGGGGGAAGCTTTCTTT
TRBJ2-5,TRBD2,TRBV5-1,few,CASSLDRGGRETQYF,TGCGCCAGCAGCTTGGACCGGGGGGGCCGGGAGACCCAGTACTTC
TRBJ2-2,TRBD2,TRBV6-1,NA,CASSEGRLAGLTGELFF,TGTGCCAGCAGTGAAGGGAGGCTAGCGGGGCTCACCGGGGAGCTGTTTTTT
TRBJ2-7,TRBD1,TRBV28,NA,CASSDLINRGFTYEQYF,TGTGCCAGCAGTGATCTAATCAACAGGGGATTTACCTACGAGCAGTACTTC
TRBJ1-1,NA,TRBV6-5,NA,CASRQHRAQGTEAFF,TGTGCCAGCAGACAACACCGGGCTCAGGGCACTGAAGCTTTCTTT
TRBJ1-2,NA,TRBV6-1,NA,CASSEDEDSYYGYTF,TGTGCCAGCAGTGAAGATGAGGACAGTTACTATGGCTACACCTTC
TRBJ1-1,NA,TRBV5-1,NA,CASSRGRDGLNTEAFF,TGCGCCAGCAGCCGCGGGCGGGACGGCCTGAACACTGAAGCTTTCTTT
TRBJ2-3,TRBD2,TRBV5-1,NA,CASSRIIAGAYTDTQYF,TGCGCCAGCAGCCGAATTATAGCGGGGGCTTACACAGATACGCAGTATTTT
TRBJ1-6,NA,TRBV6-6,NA,CASSYGRSPLHF,TGTGCCAGCAGTTACGGCCGTTCACCCCTCCACTTT
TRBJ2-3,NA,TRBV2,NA,CASSDRDTQYF,TGTGCCAGCAGTGACAGAGATACGCAGTATTTT
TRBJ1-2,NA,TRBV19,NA,CASSINGDYGYTF,TGTGCCAGTAGTATTAACGGGGACTATGGCTACACCTTC
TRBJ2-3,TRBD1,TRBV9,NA,CASSDPRGQSTDTQYF,TGTGCCAGCAGTGACCCCCGGGGACAGAGCACAGATACGCAGTATTTT
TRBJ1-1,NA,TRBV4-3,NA,CASSQDISNTEAFF,TGCGCCAGCAGCCAGGACATATCGAACACTGAAGCTTTCTTT
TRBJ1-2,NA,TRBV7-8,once,CASSLGGLDYGYTF,TGTGCCAGCAGCTTGGGGGGGCTTGACTATGGCTACACCTTC
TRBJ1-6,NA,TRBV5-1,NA,CASSLDGQNNSPLHF,TGCGCCAGCAGCTTGGACGGACAAAATAATTCACCCCTCCACTTT
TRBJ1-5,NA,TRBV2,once,CASSRDSNQPQHF,TGTGCCAGCAGCCGGGATTCAAATCAGCCCCAGCATTTT
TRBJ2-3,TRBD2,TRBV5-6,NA,CASSLVAGSILRTDTQYF,TGTGCCAGCAGCTTGGTAGCGGGTTCAATCCTTCGGACAGATACGCAGTATTTT
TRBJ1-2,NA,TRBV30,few,CAWRPTGSGYTF,TGTGCCTGGAGGCCGACAGGATCTGGCTACACCTTC
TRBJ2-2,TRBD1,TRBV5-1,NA,CASSLYGQGATAGELFF,TGCGCCAGCAGCTTGTATGGACAGGGGGCTACCGCCGGGGAGCTGTTTTTT
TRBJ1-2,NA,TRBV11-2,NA,CASSPYPGRYTF,TGTGCCAGCAGCCCCTACCCCGGTCGCTACACCTTC
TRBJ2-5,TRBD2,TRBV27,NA,CASSLAGVSQETQYF,TGTGCCAGTTCTCTAGCGGGGGTCAGCCAAGAGACCCAGTACTTC
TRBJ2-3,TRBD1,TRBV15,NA,CATSGDRGGTDTQYF,TGTGCCACCAGCGGAGACAGGGGAGGCACAGATACGCAGTATTTT
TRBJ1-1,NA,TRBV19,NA,CASSIGTGGRAEAFF,TGTGCCAGTAGTATAGGGACGGGGGGTAGAGCTGAAGCTTTCTTT
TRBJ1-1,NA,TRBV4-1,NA,CASSHLTGARDTEAFF,TGCGCCAGCAGCCACCTTACAGGAGCAAGGGACACTGAAGCTTTCTTT
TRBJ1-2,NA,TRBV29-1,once,CSVQGVPGPLMNYGYTF,TGCAGCGTTCAGGGTGTGCCGGGCCCGCTCATGAACTATGGCTACACCTTC
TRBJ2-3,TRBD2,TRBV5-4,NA,CASSSVAGGADTQYF,TGTGCCAGCAGCAGCGTAGCGGGGGGGGCAGATACGCAGTATTTT
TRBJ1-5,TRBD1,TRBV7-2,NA,CASSSTRGQPQHF,TGTGCCAGCAGCTCTACCAGGGGGCAGCCCCAGCATTTT
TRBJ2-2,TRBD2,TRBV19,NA,CASSTSGGAGELFF,TGTGCCAGTAGTACTTCCGGGGGGGCCGGGGAGCTGTTTTTT
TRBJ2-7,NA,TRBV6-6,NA,CASSYSKGTYEQYF,TGTGCCAGCAGTTACTCGAAGGGGACCTACGAGCAGTACTTC